This section outlines one T cell receptor beta chain sequence together with its context. Its antigen is as yet unknown. The data stem from a study of T cell responses to AZD1222 COVID-19 vaccine. Study-wide findings and caveats: There were mostly white British donors and more females than males, and clonal diversity was possibly underestimated.

Whether given at about 4 or about 12 weeks, second doses were pooled. This CDR3 is 12 amino acids long. Trimming stripped 4 bases from V and 4 bases from J, with 5 bases between. Generated by immunoSEQ multiplex PCR, the TCRdb table keeps only in-frame clones and is missing some. The table includes about 120,000 clones, around 89% detected once. This sequence joins TRBV12-3 or TRBV12-4 and TRBJ1-5, with D hard to call. Sequenced here: peripheral blood, sampled 28 days after the second AZD1222 dose. This receptor was obtained from an adult who received the AZD1222 COVID-19 vaccine. In DNA, the CDR3 is TGTGCCAGCAGTTCTATGAATCAGCCCCAGCATTTT. It yields the protein CASSSMNQPQHF.